This T cell receptor beta chain derives from a study of blood T cell repertoires in COVID-19. Trimming took off 4 bases at V and 1 base at J, with 7 bases between the two ends. The germline CDR1 and CDR2 sequences are MNHEY and SVGEGT. The CDR3 extends over 13 amino acids. Source study methods: For nucleated cells, counts were estimated from reference gene primer amplification. The assay was immunoSEQ multiplex PCR, and TCRdb's table has in-frame clones only and misses some. From that table come the V and J calls and clone size; the DNA was used to work out D and trimming. Counted here are 430,000 or so clones, roughly 90% occurring once; the ten biggest clones make up 1.5% to 2%. The participants were between roughly 18 and 100 years old and came from roughly 25 US areas. Recovery among Cohort 3 donors was established by two negative PCRs, clearance, or symptom resolution.

This receptor was taken from a woman between 40 and 55 years old who had recovered from COVID-19. The rearrangement joins TRBV6-2 or TRBV6-3 to TRBJ1-1, with D perhaps TRBD1 (5 bases). Sample: PBMCs or T cells enriched from blood (not recorded which). CDR3 sequence: CASSFRGNTEAFF. The CDR3 DNA is TGTGCCAGCAGTTTTAGGGGGAACACTGAAGCTTTCTTT.